The present T cell receptor (beta chain) was sequenced within a study of shared clonotypes between healthy human individuals. This clone was seen a few times. J gave up 3 bases and V 4 bases, and 5 bases lay outside the gene matches. CDR1 SNHLY and CDR2 FYNNEI come from the germline V gene. The CDR3 spans 15 residues. All participating donors were Caucasian adults from Nashville, Tennessee. Measured with immunoSEQ multiplex PCR; TCRdb has only the in-frame clones, and not every one. Of approximately 1,000,000 clones listed, 78% are singletons. The gene calls are TRBV2 and TRBJ2-2; TRBD1 matches 7 bases. The sample comprised memory CD4+ T cells from PBMCs. Stated subset: CD45RA-negative fraction. This clonotype was sampled from a man between 18 and 35 years old in good health. Some clones in this sample may be carry-over from other donors' samples. The CDR3 DNA follows: TGTGCCAGCAGTGGACAGGGCTCGGACACCGGGGAGCTGTTTTTT. Translating gives CASSGQGSDTGELFF.